Listed here are 20 T cell receptor beta chains from one sample, sequenced in a study of blood T cell repertoires in COVID-19. TCRdb's copy holds only in-frame clones and misses some; the assay was immunoSEQ multiplex PCR. The table records 300,000 to 350,000 clones, 90% to 95% of them present only once. The sequenced material came from PBMCs or T cells enriched from blood (not recorded which). These receptors originate from a woman younger than 45 who had been exposed to COVID-19.

J is TRBJ2-7 and V is TRBV4-3; 7 bases are shared with TRBD2. V shed 0 bases, J shed 2 bases, and the junction held 1 base outside the gene matches. The CDR3 is 14 residues long. CDR1 and CDR2 from the germline V gene are LGHNA and YSLEER. In DNA form, the CDR3 reads TGCGCCAGCAGCCAAGATGGGGGGGCCTACGAGCAGTACTTC. It codes for CASSQDGGAYEQYF.

The chain couples TRBV12-1 to TRBJ2-1; TRBD1 reflects the table's D call only, with no check against the DNA. TRBV12-1 is tagged as a pseudogene. The CDR3 extends over 17 amino acids. CDR3: CASSPPPGNRWYNEQFF. Here the CDR3 DNA reads TGTGCCAGCAGCCCCCCCCCAGGGAATAGATGGTACAATGAGCAGTTCTTC.

The chain links TRBV7-2 to TRBJ2-1; D gene ambiguous. In germline, CDR1 is SGHTA, CDR2 FQGNSA. V lost 0 bases to trimming and J lost 7 bases, with 7 bases between them. The CDR3 has 13 amino acids. The DNA for the CDR3 is TGTGCCAGCAGCTTAGCTAGTACTAATGAGCAGTTCTTC. Translated, it gives CASSLASTNEQFF.

The V and J genes are TRBV7-2 and TRBJ1-1; D is possibly TRBD1 (5 bases). Looked up from germline, CDR1 is SGHTA and CDR2 is FQGNSA. This CDR3 has 13 residues. V was clipped by 4 bases and J by 8 bases, with 14 bases between them. Written as DNA, the CDR3 is TGTGCCAGCAGCTACCTCAGGGCAGGCGAAGCTTTCTTT. Translating gives CASSYLRAGEAFF.

The chain has TRBV2 and TRBJ1-1, with D hard to call. Germline CDR1 SNHLY, CDR2 FYNNEI. Trimming removed 6 bases from V and 11 bases from J, with 10 bases in between. CDR3 size: 10 residues. The CDR3 sequence is CASRVAQAFF. DNA for the CDR3: TGTGCCAGCAGGGTAGCGCAGGCTTTCTTT.

The rearrangement links TRBV9 to TRBJ1-1, with D perhaps matching TRBD1 (5 bases). CDR3 length equals 16 residues. The V end lost 4 bases, the J end lost 5 bases, and 21 bases lay between the germline ends. Germline V CDR1 and CDR2: SGDLS, YYNGEE. The CDR3 nucleotides are TGTGCCAGCAGCCGGACAAGCCCCAGAGTGGGAACTGAAGCTTTCTTT. This sequence encodes CASSRTSPRVGTEAFF.

The chain couples TRBV6-6 to TRBJ1-1; no firm D call. V was shortened by 5 bases and J by 3 bases, with 13 bases between the two germline ends. The CDR3 contains 14 residues. Germline V CDR1 and CDR2: MNHNY, SVGAGI (reference sequence). CDR3 in amino acids: CASSGVGPYTEAFF. For the CDR3, the DNA is TGTGCCAGCAGTGGCGTGGGCCCCTACACTGAAGCTTTCTTT.

The chain employs TRBV30 and TRBJ1-6; unclear D gene. In germline, CDR1 is GTSNPN, CDR2 SVGIG (reference sequence). The CDR3 runs to 15 residues. Trimming removed 0 bases from V and 0 bases from J, with 6 bases in between. The CDR3 DNA sequence: TGTGCCTGGAGTGTACAGAACTCCTATAATTCACCCCTCCACTTT. This gives the protein CAWSVQNSYNSPLHF. Variable domain in full (rest from reference TRBV30 and TRBJ1-6): SQTIHQWPATLVQPVGSPLSLECTVEGTSNPNLYWYRQAAGRGLQLLFYSVGIGQISSEVPQNLSASRPQDRQFILSSKKLLLSDSGFYLCAWSVQNSYNSPLHFGNGTRLTVT.

Here the CDR3 reads CASSDSGAYGYTF. In DNA, the CDR3 is TGTGCCAGCAGTGATTCAGGGGCTTATGGCTACACCTTC. This rearrangement joins TRBV6-1 to TRBJ1-2; maybe TRBD1 (6 bases). Trimming took off 3 bases at V and 5 bases at J, with 10 bases between the two ends. The CDR3 has 13 residues. The V gene's germline CDR1 is MNHNS and CDR2 SASEGT.

The rearrangement links TRBV19 to TRBJ1-1; TRBD1 matches 10 bases. Per the germline V gene, CDR1 is LNHDA and CDR2 is SQIVND (reference sequence). J was trimmed by 6 bases and V by 2 bases; bases with no gene match: 6. This CDR3 region has 15 residues. CDR3 DNA: TGTGCCAGTAGTATAACGGGACAGGGGAGGGCTGAAGCTTTCTTT. Translated: CASSITGQGRAEAFF.

The genes are TRBV6-5 and TRBJ1-4; 8 bases match TRBD1. The CDR3 runs to 15 residues. The V and J ends lost 7 bases and 7 bases, in that order; junction bases with no gene match: 11. Germline CDR1 reads MNHEY; CDR2 reads SVGAGI. The CDR3: CASKQQGVLPEKLFF. The DNA of the CDR3 is TGTGCCAGCAAACAACAGGGGGTTTTACCTGAAAAACTGTTTTTT.

This clone was seen once. This rearrangement joins TRBV5-1 to TRBJ2-5; D gene uncertain. Deletions cut 1 base from V and 3 bases from J, with 10 bases between. Germline loops: CDR1 SGHRS, CDR2 YFSETQ. The CDR3 is made up of 14 amino acids. CDR3 loop: CASSLPGGEETQYF. As DNA, the CDR3 is TGCGCCAGCAGCTTGCCGGGTGGAGAAGAGACCCAGTACTTC.

This rearrangement joins TRBV10-3 to TRBJ2-6; D is unresolved. The germline V and J ends were trimmed by 10 bases and 1 base, with 11 bases remaining between them. This CDR3 is 14 amino acids long. Per germline, CDR1 ENHRY and CDR2 SYGVKD. DNA of the CDR3: TGTGCCACCCTGGGCCATTCTGGGGCCAACGTCCTGACTTTC. This encodes CATLGHSGANVLTF.

This clone was observed a handful of times. The rearrangement joins TRBV4-1 to TRBJ1-2; 9 nucleotides align to TRBD1. The germline gives CDR1 MGHRA, CDR2 YSYEKL. CDR3 length equals 16 residues. The V and J ends lost 1 base and 4 bases, in that order; junction bases with no gene match: 7. CDR3 amino acids: CASSQVTGGLPYGYTF. The CDR3 DNA follows: TGCGCCAGCAGCCAAGTAACAGGGGGCCTCCCCTATGGCTACACCTTC.

This clone was recorded once. The chain couples TRBV18 to TRBJ2-7, with D perhaps matching TRBD1 (6 bases). Germline V gene data show CDR1 as KGHSH and CDR2 as LQKENI. V was pared by 3 bases and J by 2 bases, with 8 bases between. The CDR3 has 13 amino acids. In DNA, the CDR3 is TGTGCCAGCTCACCGGACAGTACCTACGAGCAGTACTTC. It encodes CASSPDSTYEQYF.

V is TRBV19 and J is TRBJ2-7; 7 bases are shared with TRBD2. V shed 8 bases and J 0 bases; nucleotides not matched to a gene: 7. The germline V gene encodes CDR1 LNHDA and CDR2 SQIVND (reference sequence). This CDR3 is 14 amino acids long. In nucleotides, the CDR3 is TGTGCCAGTTCGGAGCTAGCGGACTCCTACGAGCAGTACTTC. The encoded protein is CASSELADSYEQYF.

This chain uses TRBV9 with TRBJ2-1; TRBD2 agrees at 8 bases. CDR1 and CDR2 from the germline V gene are SGDLS and YYNGEE. The CDR3 has 15 residues. V dropped 0 bases and J dropped 6; count of bases not matched to a gene: 5. CDR3 in amino acids: CASSVDAGGGNEQFF. In nucleotides, the CDR3 is TGTGCCAGCAGCGTAGATGCGGGGGGCGGCAATGAGCAGTTCTTC.

V is TRBV7-8 and J is TRBJ1-1, with 9 bases aligning to TRBD1. The CDR3 spans 14 residues. Germline CDR1 SGHVS, CDR2 FQNEAQ. V dropped 4 bases and J dropped 6; count of bases not matched to a gene: 6. The CDR3 reads CASSSWTGEAEAFF. CDR3 bases: TGTGCCAGCAGCTCCTGGACAGGGGAGGCTGAAGCTTTCTTT.

The chain employs TRBV9 and TRBJ1-2; no firm D call. This CDR3 comprises 12 residues. Germline V CDR1 and CDR2: SGDLS, YYNGEE. V lost 4 bases and J lost 6, with 10 bases in between. The CDR3 bases are TGTGCCAGCAGCCCGCCGGGTGATGGCTACACCTTC. This encodes CASSPPGDGYTF.

V and J are TRBV23-1 and TRBJ1-3; TRBD1 is a possible D gene (6 bases). TRBV23-1 is assigned to the ORF class and has an uncertain function. The CDR3 is 14 residues long. Trimming removed 8 bases at V and 3 bases at J, with 14 bases between. This chain's CDR3 is CASRGGGFGNTIYF. The CDR3 bases are TGCGCCAGCCGAGGGGGGGGCTTTGGAAACACCATATATTTT.